Listed here are 27 T cell receptor beta chains from one sample, sequenced in a study of T cell changes during pregnancy in multiple sclerosis. Clones were sequenced by immunoSEQ multiplex PCR, and TCRdb holds only the in-frame ones, with some missing. The repertoire holds about 38,000 clones, 94% seen once, with about 0.4% in the top ten. The specimen comprised CD4+ T cells from peripheral blood mononuclear cells, sampled in the second trimester of pregnancy. These TCRs come from a female donor with multiple sclerosis, enrolled in a pregnancy study.

The chain is built from TRBV30 and TRBJ1-1; perhaps TRBD1 as D (6 bases). The germline CDR1 and CDR2 sequences are GTSNPN and SVGIG (reference sequence). This CDR3 comprises 16 residues. Trimming removed 5 bases at V and 1 base at J, with 20 bases between. The CDR3 is CAWDKLGLGANTEAFF. CDR3 in DNA: TGTGCCTGGGATAAACTGGGGTTGGGGGCGAACACTGAAGCTTTCTTT.

The chain links TRBV7-3 to TRBJ2-1, with 7 positions matching TRBD1. Trimming at V came to 5 bases and at J to 0 bases, leaving 10 bases not matched to a gene. The CDR3 runs 17 residues. Looked up from germline, CDR1 is SGHTA and CDR2 is FQGTGA. CDR3 residues: CASSLRPGTVSYNEQFF. The CDR3 DNA reads as TGTGCCAGCAGCCTGAGACCCGGGACAGTCTCCTACAATGAGCAGTTCTTC.

CDR3 bases: TGTGCCAGCAGTCCCTCGGGACAGGGGCAGGAAAAACTGTTTTTT. Its translation: CASSPSGQGQEKLFF. This chain joins TRBV27 and TRBJ1-4; 10 nucleotides agree with TRBD1. CDR3 size: 15 residues. CDR1 and CDR2 (germline): MNHEY, SMNVEV (reference sequence). The V segment lost 5 bases and the J segment 8 bases; nucleotides outside the gene matches: 8.

This chain joins TRBV9 and TRBJ2-1, with 9 bases fitting TRBD2. This CDR3 comprises 16 residues. CDR1 and CDR2 (germline): SGDLS, YYNGEE. J lost 0 bases, V lost 0 bases, and 1 base had no gene match. The CDR3 is CASSVGGGASYNEQFF. As DNA, the CDR3 is TGTGCCAGCAGCGTAGGCGGGGGGGCCTCCTACAATGAGCAGTTCTTC.

The chain employs TRBV19 and TRBJ2-1, with 7 bases lining up with TRBD2. The CDR3 loop spans 16 amino acids. Trimming took 5 bases from V and 0 from J; bases not matched to a gene: 7. Per germline, CDR1 LNHDA and CDR2 SQIVND (reference sequence). This CDR3 reads CASSVSSGRSYNEQFF. The DNA of the CDR3 is TGTGCCAGTAGTGTCTCTAGCGGACGCTCCTACAATGAGCAGTTCTTC.

The chain employs TRBV5-5 and TRBJ2-3, with 7 bases matching TRBD2. The germline gives CDR1 SGHKS, CDR2 YYEKEE (reference sequence). This CDR3 spans 13 amino acids. With V trimmed by 3 bases and J by 5 bases, 3 bases remained unmatched. The CDR3 is CASSSLAGDTQYF. CDR3 sequence (DNA): TGTGCCAGCAGCTCCTTAGCGGGAGATACGCAGTATTTT.

The gene calls are TRBV2 and TRBJ1-5, with D possibly TRBD1 on 6 matching bases. Trimming shortened V by 2 bases and J by 1 base, and 6 bases separated the two germline ends. This CDR3 contains 14 residues. Germline CDR1 and CDR2: SNHLY and FYNNEI. For the CDR3, the DNA is TGTGCCAGCAGTGAACAGGGGAGCAATCAGCCCCAGCATTTT. Its translation is CASSEQGSNQPQHF.

This chain connects TRBV5-1 to TRBJ2-5; D is perhaps TRBD2 (5 bases). Looked up from germline, CDR1 is SGHRS and CDR2 is YFSETQ. The ends were cut back, 5 bases at V and 2 bases at J, with 16 bases in the middle. This CDR3 contains 15 residues. In DNA form, the CDR3 reads TGCGCCAGCAGTCAACAGACCTGGGAGCAAGAGACCCAGTACTTC. It codes for CASSQQTWEQETQYF.

The rearrangement joins TRBV7-3 to TRBJ2-1; maybe TRBD2 (6 bases). Germline V gene lookup returns CDR1 SGHTA and CDR2 FQGTGA. This CDR3 is built from 16 residues. V was trimmed by 2 bases and J by 4 bases, leaving 15 bases between them. The CDR3, as DNA: TGTGCCAGCAGCTTATGGGCGGGGAAAGGTTACAATGAGCAGTTCTTC. This translates into CASSLWAGKGYNEQFF.

The chain joins TRBV6-6 to TRBJ2-5; tentatively, D is TRBD1 (6 bases). This CDR3 spans 16 amino acids. Germline V gene sequence: CDR1 MNHNY, CDR2 SVGAGI (reference sequence). Trimming pared 6 bases from V and 4 bases from J, leaving 21 bases between. The CDR3: CASRPRTVPGGETQYF. The CDR3 nucleotides are TGTGCCAGCAGACCCCGGACAGTTCCTGGGGGAGAGACCCAGTACTTC.

V usage is TRBV5-1 and J usage is TRBJ2-3; TRBD2 aligns across 16 bases. J was trimmed by 2 bases and V by 4 bases; bases with no gene match: 19. Germline CDR1 reads SGHRS; CDR2 reads YFSETQ. This CDR3 comprises 22 residues. The CDR3 coding sequence is TGCGCCAGCAGCGATCGCGCCGGGACTAGCGGGAGGGTGGGGTTAGCCACAGATACGCAGTATTTT. This gives the protein CASSDRAGTSGRVGLATDTQYF.

The CDR3 coding sequence is TGTGCCAGCAGCGTCGTGACTAGCGGGGTTTACAATGAGCAGTTCTTC. Translating gives CASSVVTSGVYNEQFF. The chain carries TRBV13 and TRBJ2-1; 11 bases line up with TRBD2. V trimming: 5 bases; J trimming: 4 bases; junction bases outside the gene matches: 7. The length of the CDR3 is 16 residues. CDR1 is PRHDT and CDR2 is FYEKMQ in the germline V gene (reference sequence).

Only a few counts were recorded for this clone. Written as DNA, the CDR3 is TGTGCCAGTAGTATTTCGCTGTCGGGCAATCAGCCCCAGCATTTT. Its translation: CASSISLSGNQPQHF. The chain carries TRBV19 and TRBJ1-5, with unresolved D. V lost 3 bases and J 2 bases, leaving 11 bases between the germline ends. CDR1 LNHDA and CDR2 SQIVND come from the germline V gene (reference sequence). CDR3 length equals 15 residues.

The J gene is TRBJ1-5, the V gene TRBV7-2, with TRBD1 as a possible D gene (6 bases). V lost 3 bases, J lost 3 bases, and 9 bases lay in between. The CDR3 has 14 amino acids. The germline V gene encodes CDR1 SGHTA and CDR2 FQGNSA. The CDR3, as DNA: TGTGCCAGCAGCTTGGGACACCTCAATCAGCCCCAGCATTTT. Translation gives CASSLGHLNQPQHF.

The chain couples TRBV19 to TRBJ1-3, with unresolved D. CDR3 length equals 16 residues. The germline V gene encodes CDR1 LNHDA and CDR2 SQIVND (reference sequence). The ends were cut back, 5 bases at V and 0 bases at J, with 14 bases in the middle. CDR3 nucleotides: TGTGCCAGTAGTCGAGTCGCCCCTAGCTCTGGAAACACCATATATTTT. It is translated as CASSRVAPSSGNTIYF.

The chain employs TRBV29-1 and TRBJ2-7; D gene ambiguous. Germline assignment: CDR1 SQVTM and CDR2 ANQGSEA. The CDR3 loop spans 12 amino acids. Trimming left V 7 bases short and J 2 bases short, with 12 bases between. The CDR3 nucleotides read TGCAGCGCCCAAACTGGGCCCTACGAGCAGTACTTC. Translating it yields CSAQTGPYEQYF.

The chain couples TRBV5-1 to TRBJ2-1, with TRBD1 matching 8 bases. Germline lookup yields CDR1 SGHRS and CDR2 YFSETQ. The CDR3 contains 15 residues. Trimming cost V 0 bases and J 8 bases; bases outside gene matches: 7. CDR3 nucleotides: TGCGCCAGCAGCTTGGACAGGGGGTTTGGGGATGAGCAGTTCTTC. Its protein is CASSLDRGFGDEQFF.

The chain combines TRBV18 with TRBJ2-1; perhaps TRBD2 as D (6 bases). Germline-derived CDR1 and CDR2 are KGHSH and LQKENI. Deletions cut 3 bases from V and 4 bases from J, with 10 bases between. The CDR3 is 14 amino acids. The CDR3 DNA reads TGTGCCAGCTCACCCCGGACTATTTACAATGAGCAGTTCTTC. The encoded protein is CASSPRTIYNEQFF.

V gene TRBV4-1 combines with J gene TRBJ2-5; perhaps TRBD2 as D (5 bases). The CDR3 runs 15 residues. The V and J ends lost 3 bases and 5 bases respectively, with 16 bases between them. CDR1 is MGHRA, CDR2 YSYEKL, per germline. The CDR3 bases are TGCGCCAGCAGCCATCTAGGGCGGGTACCGGAGACCCAGTACTTC. This sequence encodes CASSHLGRVPETQYF.

The chain links TRBV28 to TRBJ2-5, with 9 bases identical to TRBD1. V was clipped by 5 bases and J by 9 bases; unmatched bases: 7. The germline V gene encodes CDR1 MDHEN and CDR2 SYDVKM. The CDR3 sequence is 13 residues long. This CDR3 reads CASSPGQGGPQYF. In nucleotides, the CDR3 is TGTGCCAGCAGTCCGGGACAGGGTGGGCCCCAGTACTTC.

The chain recombines TRBV5-1 with TRBJ2-1, with TRBD1 matching over 9 bases. Trimming removed 4 bases from V and 6 bases from J; junction bases left unmatched: 8. This CDR3 spans 15 amino acids. Germline V gene sequence: CDR1 SGHRS, CDR2 YFSETQ. The CDR3 DNA reads as TGCGCCAGCAGCGTCCGGGACAGGGATAGCAATGAGCAGTTCTTC. Its translation: CASSVRDRDSNEQFF.

The J gene is TRBJ1-6, the V gene TRBV6-6; 8 nucleotides align to TRBD1. The CDR3 runs 14 residues. CDR1 and CDR2 from the germline V gene are MNHNY and SVGAGI (reference sequence). The V gene end was trimmed by 5 bases and the J gene end by 9 bases; junction bases not matched to a gene: 6. CDR3 in amino acids: CASSTGQGSSPLHF. The CDR3 DNA sequence: TGTGCCAGCAGTACCGGACAGGGTAGTTCACCCCTCCACTTT.

V gene TRBV4-2 combines with J gene TRBJ2-7, with 7 positions matching TRBD2. The germline V gene encodes CDR1 LGHNA and CDR2 YNFKEQ. V lost 0 bases to trimming and J lost 0 bases; unmatched junction nucleotides: 11. There are 18 residues in the CDR3. The CDR3 region has the DNA TGTGCCAGCAGCCAAGAAAATTTTAGCGGGCCCAGCTCCTACGAGCAGTACTTC. This gives the protein CASSQENFSGPSSYEQYF.

The V and J genes are TRBV15 and TRBJ2-1; D is undetermined. V was trimmed by 4 bases and J by 5 bases, leaving 9 bases between them. The CDR3 is 13 amino acids. The germline V gene has CDR1 LNHNV and CDR2 YYDKDF (reference sequence). CDR3 protein: CATSKPLNNEQFF. DNA for the CDR3: TGTGCCACCAGCAAGCCGTTGAACAATGAGCAGTTCTTC.

The rearrangement uses TRBV11-2 and TRBJ2-3; D is perhaps TRBD1 (6 bases). Germline lookup yields CDR1 SGHAT and CDR2 FQNNGV. The CDR3 has 15 amino acids. V dropped 5 bases and J dropped 6 bases, with 18 bases sitting between them. The CDR3 here is CASSRYSQGGDTQYF. The CDR3 coding sequence is TGTGCCAGCAGCAGATACTCCCAAGGGGGTGATACGCAGTATTTT.

The chain combines TRBV27 with TRBJ1-4; D gene unclear. Per germline, CDR1 MNHEY and CDR2 SMNVEV (reference sequence). The ends were cut back, 5 bases at V and 8 bases at J, with 12 bases in the middle. The CDR3 has 13 amino acids. DNA for the CDR3: TGTGCCAGCAGTCGCCAGGTACCGGAAAAACTGTTTTTT. Translated, it gives CASSRQVPEKLFF.

In nucleotides, the CDR3 is TGTGCCAGCTCTAAGGGGATTGGGGGGGCCTACGAGCAGTACTTC. This encodes CASSKGIGGAYEQYF. The chain uses TRBV19 and TRBJ2-7; the match to TRBD2 covers 7 bases. This CDR3 comprises 15 residues. CDR1 and CDR2 (germline): LNHDA, SQIVND (reference sequence). V lost 9 bases, J lost 2 bases, and 13 bases stayed unmatched.